What follows are 14 T cell receptor beta chains derived from one specimen sequenced in a study of HIV-infected patients and healthy controls. All unsorted peripheral T cells were captured because whole blood was used without fractionation. Reverse transcription used roughly 480 ng RNA and constant-region primers for alpha and beta. Separate chain-specific third strand synthesis with multiplexing indices produced the alpha and beta libraries. Each CDR3 protein is one row after TCRdb ran MiXCR on the 5' RACE reads. Of about 5,500 distinct CDR3 sequences listed, over 6.5% were seen once; the top ten hold about 20%. Specimen: blood, collected before antiretroviral therapy. Receptors originate from an adult with HIV infection.

This clonotype occurred a few times. V usage is TRBV3-1 and J usage is TRBJ1-1; D call uncertain. The CDR3 covers 16 residues. CDR1 and CDR2 (germline): LGHDT, YNNKEL (reference sequence). Trimming took off 0 bases at V and 0 bases at J, with 11 bases between the two ends. The CDR3 sequence is CASSQDRTPMNTEAFF. The CDR3 DNA reads TGTGCCAGCAGCCAAGACAGAACGCCGATGAACACTGAAGCTTTCTTT.

This clonotype was counted a few times. The chain carries TRBV6-6 and TRBJ2-7; TRBD2 matches at 12 bases. CDR1 and CDR2 from the germline V gene are MNHNY and SVGAGI (reference sequence). The CDR3 totals 13 residues. V gave up 7 bases and J gave up 5 bases; unmatched junction bases: 3. The chain's CDR3 is CASKTSGGNEQYV. In DNA, the CDR3 is TGTGCCAGCAAGACTAGCGGGGGAAACGAGCAGTACGTC.

In its sample, this clonotype is medium-sized. The chain has TRBV25-1 and TRBJ2-1; 15 bases line up with TRBD2. CDR1 MGHDK and CDR2 SYGVNS come from the germline V gene. There are 20 residues in the CDR3. V shed 0 bases, J shed 4 bases, and the junction held 10 bases outside the gene matches. In DNA form, the CDR3 reads TGTGCCAGCAGTGAATATTCCGGACTAGCGGGAGGGTTCTCTTACAATGAGCAGTTCTTC. Amino acid sequence: CASSEYSGLAGGFSYNEQFF.

The genes are TRBV5-1 and TRBJ2-1; the D gene is possibly TRBD2 (5 bases). The CDR3 is made up of 14 amino acids. Germline V gene data show CDR1 as SGHRS and CDR2 as YFSETQ. V was trimmed by 1 base and J by 8 bases, leaving 13 bases between them. CDR3 amino acids: CASSLLTGSYEQFF. The CDR3 DNA follows: TGCGCCAGCAGCTTGTTAACGGGGAGCTATGAGCAGTTCTTC.

This clonotype is judged medium-sized. V and J are TRBV3-1 and TRBJ2-1; D unclear. V was trimmed by 1 base and J by 9 bases, leaving 7 bases between them. The CDR3 sequence is 12 residues long. CDR1 and CDR2 from the germline V gene are LGHDT and YNNKEL (reference sequence). CDR3 nucleotides: TGTGCCAGCAGCCAAGGGATAGTTGAGCAGTTCTTC. Protein product: CASSQGIVEQFF.

This clonotype was recorded many times. The chain uses TRBV21-1 and TRBJ2-7; the table's D call, TRBD2, was not checked against the DNA. TRBV21-1 constitutes a pseudogene. There are 14 residues in the CDR3. Written as DNA, the CDR3 is TGTGCCAGCAGCAAACCCGGGGGGGCTAACGAGCAGTACGTC. It encodes CASSKPGGANEQYV.

Relative to its sample, this clonotype is medium-sized (0.01 to 0.1%). The chain is built from TRBV29-1 and TRBJ2-3; the D is unclear. The V end lost 7 bases, the J end lost 0 bases, and 11 bases lay between the germline ends. Germline loops: CDR1 SQVTM, CDR2 ANQGSEA. This CDR3 has 13 amino acids. The DNA for the CDR3 is TGCAGCGCTAAGATTTCTAGCACAGATACGCAGTATTTT. Translated, it gives CSAKISSTDTQYF.

This clonotype rates as medium-sized (0.01 to 0.1%). The rearrangement uses TRBV12-3 or TRBV12-4 and TRBJ1-1, with 8 positions matching TRBD1. V lost 5 bases to trimming and J lost 0 bases; unmatched junction nucleotides: 11. The CDR3 loop spans 17 amino acids. This CDR3 is CASSDQGARAMNTEAFF. CDR3 sequence (DNA): TGTGCCAGCAGTGACCAGGGGGCGCGGGCAATGAACACTGAAGCTTTCTTT.

This clonotype was seen ten or more times. The rearrangement uses TRBV12-5 and TRBJ1-5; D is unclear. Germline assignment: CDR1 LGHNT and CDR2 FRNRAP. The CDR3 loop spans 11 amino acids. The V and J ends lost 5 bases and 7 bases respectively, with 6 bases between them. In DNA form, the CDR3 reads TGTGCTAGTGGTCCCCGCCAGCCCCAGCATTTT. Translated: CASGPRQPQHF.

The table lists this clonotype with many counts. The chain employs TRBV20-1 and TRBJ2-5; 7 nucleotides match TRBD2. Germline V gene data show CDR1 as DFQATT and CDR2 as SNEGSKA (reference sequence). Trimming removed 3 bases from V and 1 base from J; junction bases left unmatched: 2. The CDR3 has 13 residues. CDR3 nucleotides: TGCAGTGCTAGCGGGGGGTCCCAAGAGACCCAGTACTTC. Its protein product is CSASGGSQETQYF.

By frequency in the sample, this clonotype is medium-sized. V and J are TRBV7-8 and TRBJ1-2, with a possible D match to TRBD1 (6 bases). The germline CDR1 and CDR2 sequences are SGHVS and FQNEAQ. There are 15 residues in the CDR3. The V and J ends lost 5 bases and 2 bases respectively, with 15 bases between them. CDR3: CASSRGTLTNYGYTF. CDR3 DNA: TGTGCCAGCAGCAGGGGGACCTTAACCAACTATGGCTACACCTTC.

The genes are TRBV3-1 and TRBJ1-2, with D uncertain. Germline-derived CDR1 and CDR2 are LGHDT and YNNKEL (reference sequence). The length of the CDR3 is 13 residues. Trimming took off 4 bases at V and 8 bases at J, with 14 bases between the two ends. The DNA for the CDR3 is TGTGCCAGCAGCCCAACCACCGGCTTGGGCTACACCTTC. Translation: CASSPTTGLGYTF.

This clonotype is classed as medium-sized. The V and J genes are TRBV5-1 and TRBJ2-1; the match to TRBD1 covers 8 bases. Germline V lookup: CDR1 SGHRS, CDR2 YFSETQ. V dropped 0 bases and J dropped 7; count of bases not matched to a gene: 12. The length of the CDR3 is 17 residues. The CDR3 here is CASSLVFGQGAGNEQFF. The CDR3 DNA is TGCGCCAGCAGCTTGGTTTTCGGGCAGGGGGCTGGGAATGAGCAGTTCTTC.

This clonotype was seen many times. This chain links TRBV20-1 with TRBJ2-1; D call uncertain. V gave up 6 bases and J gave up 8 bases, with 26 bases separating them. The CDR3 sequence is 16 residues long. Germline lookup yields CDR1 DFQATT and CDR2 SNEGSKA (reference sequence). CDR3 in amino acids: CSARAGQAARTYEQFF. CDR3 nucleotide sequence: TGCAGTGCCCGGGCTGGCCAGGCGGCTAGAACGTATGAGCAGTTCTTC.